This T cell receptor (beta chain) was found in a study of glioma-infiltrating T cells after dendritic cell vaccination. Overall study: Treatment, given 2003 to 2012, was autologous tumor lysate-pulsed dendritic cell vaccination. Points from the study as a whole: Few patients contributed both blood and tumor specimens.

Amplification used 60 V beta primers and 13 J beta primers. Libraries were prepared by immunoSEQ multiplex PCR; TCRdb keeps only in-frame clonotypes and omits some of them. Among about 82,000 clones, approximately 90% were seen once, and the ten largest hold 3% to 4%. Blood PBMC samples: pre-vaccination, two weeks post third vaccination, and at tumor progression. This CDR3 is 12 amino acids long. Germline V CDR1 and CDR2: LNHDA, SQIVND (reference sequence). V gave up 1 base and J gave up 6 bases, with 4 bases separating them. A note on this clone: Its antigen remains unidentified.

This specimen was blood, taken before dendritic cell vaccination. This receptor was obtained from a human donor with glioblastoma. This rearrangement joins TRBV19 to TRBJ1-5, with D unresolved. The CDR3: CASSIASQPQHF. The CDR3 coding sequence is TGTGCCAGTAGTATAGCCAGTCAGCCCCAGCATTTT.